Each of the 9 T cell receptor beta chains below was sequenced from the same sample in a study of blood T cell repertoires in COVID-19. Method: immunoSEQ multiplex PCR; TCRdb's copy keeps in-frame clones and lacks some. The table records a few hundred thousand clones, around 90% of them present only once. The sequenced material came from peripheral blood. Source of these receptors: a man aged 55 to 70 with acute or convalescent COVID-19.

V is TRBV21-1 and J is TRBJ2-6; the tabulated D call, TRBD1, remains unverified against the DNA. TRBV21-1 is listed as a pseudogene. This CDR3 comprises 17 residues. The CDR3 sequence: CASSNSTALEGANVLTF. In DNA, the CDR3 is TGTGCCAGCAGCAACTCGACAGCCTTGGAAGGGGCCAACGTCCTGACTTTC.

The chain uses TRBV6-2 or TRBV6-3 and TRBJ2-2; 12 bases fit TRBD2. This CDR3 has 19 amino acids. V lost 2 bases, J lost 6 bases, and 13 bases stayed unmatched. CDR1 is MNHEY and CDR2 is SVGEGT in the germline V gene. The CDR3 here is CASSYPTWLAGGRAGELFF. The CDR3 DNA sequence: TGTGCCAGCAGTTACCCCACCTGGCTAGCGGGGGGGCGTGCCGGGGAGCTGTTTTTT.

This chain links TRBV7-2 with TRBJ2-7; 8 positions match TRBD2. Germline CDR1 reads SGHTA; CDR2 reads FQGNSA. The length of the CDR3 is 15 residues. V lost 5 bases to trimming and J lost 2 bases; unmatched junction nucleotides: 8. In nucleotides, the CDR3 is TGTGCCAGCAGCACATCTAGCGGGTCTCCCTACGAGCAGTACTTC. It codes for CASSTSSGSPYEQYF.

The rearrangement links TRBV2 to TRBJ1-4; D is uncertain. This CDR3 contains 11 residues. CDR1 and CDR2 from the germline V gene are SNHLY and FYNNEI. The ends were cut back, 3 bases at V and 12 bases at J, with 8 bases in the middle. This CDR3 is CASSETRELFF. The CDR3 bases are TGTGCCAGCAGTGAGACTCGGGAACTGTTTTTT.

The DNA for the CDR3 is TGTGCCAGCAGCGTGGGACCGGGACAGCCTTCACCCCTCCACTTT. It translates to CASSVGPGQPSPLHF. The chain employs TRBV6-5 and TRBJ1-6; 7 bases line up with TRBD1. Germline CDR1 is MNHEY and CDR2 is SVGAGI. J lost 9 bases, V lost 6 bases, and 11 bases had no gene match. The CDR3 has 15 residues.

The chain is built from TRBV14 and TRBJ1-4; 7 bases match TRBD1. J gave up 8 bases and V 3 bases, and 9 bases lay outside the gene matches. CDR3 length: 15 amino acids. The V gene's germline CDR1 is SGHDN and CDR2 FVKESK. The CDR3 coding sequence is TGTGCCAGCAGCCAGGGACAGACCTTCGGGGAAAAACTGTTTTTT. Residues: CASSQGQTFGEKLFF.

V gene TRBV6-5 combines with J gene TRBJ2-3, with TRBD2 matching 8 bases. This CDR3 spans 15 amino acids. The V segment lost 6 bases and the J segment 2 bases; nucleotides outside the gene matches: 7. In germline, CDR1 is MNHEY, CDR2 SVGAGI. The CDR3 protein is CASSASGGPTDTQYF. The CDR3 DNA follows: TGTGCCAGCAGCGCCAGCGGGGGCCCCACAGATACGCAGTATTTT.

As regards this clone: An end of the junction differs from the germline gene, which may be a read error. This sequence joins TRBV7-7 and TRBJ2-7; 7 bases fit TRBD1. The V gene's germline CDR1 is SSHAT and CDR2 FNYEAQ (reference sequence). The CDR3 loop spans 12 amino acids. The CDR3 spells CAGRQGPGKQYF. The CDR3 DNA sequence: TGTGCCGGCAGACAGGGACCAGGGAAGCAGTACTTC.

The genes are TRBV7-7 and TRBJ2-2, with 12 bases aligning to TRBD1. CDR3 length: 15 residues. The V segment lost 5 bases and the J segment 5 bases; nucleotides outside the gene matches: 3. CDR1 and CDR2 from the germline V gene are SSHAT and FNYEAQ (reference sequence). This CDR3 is CASSPGQGATGELFF. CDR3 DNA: TGTGCCAGCAGCCCGGGACAGGGGGCGACCGGGGAGCTGTTTTTT.